The T cell receptor (beta chain) under discussion was sequenced for a study of blood T cell repertoires in COVID-19. As for the study in general: Acute and convalescent COVID-19 specimens originated in the United States, Italy and Spain. PBMCs, B-cell-depleted T cells, or T cells provided the cDNA or gDNA that made up the material.

Data came from immunoSEQ multiplex PCR; TCRdb stores just in-frame clones and leaves some out. The data show 130,000 to 150,000 clones, with around nine tenths seen just once and 3.5% to 5.5% held by the top ten. The germline CDR1 and CDR2 sequences are SQVTM and ANQGSEA. This CDR3 spans 11 amino acids. V lost 3 bases, J lost 4 bases, and 6 bases lay in between. The sample taken for sequencing was peripheral blood. This chain links TRBV29-1 with TRBJ1-2; unclear D gene. The TCR was taken from a woman between 35 and 50 years old with acute or convalescent COVID-19. The CDR3 loop is CSVDGVYGYTF. In nucleotides, the CDR3 is TGCAGCGTTGACGGTGTCTATGGCTACACCTTC.